Presented here are 23 T cell receptor beta chains from one specimen sequenced in a study of PD-1 blockade in classical Hodgkin lymphoma. Each patient experienced a relapse that followed autologous stem cell transplantation, and brentuximab vedotin exposure varied. Only in-frame clones appear in the TCRdb table, and some are missing; sequencing was by immunoSEQ multiplex PCR. The repertoire holds 40,000 to 45,000 clones, with under 75% as singletons. The sequencing used peripheral blood mononuclear cells (PBMCs), collected at baseline. Receptors were obtained from a human donor with classical Hodgkin lymphoma.

This chain joins TRBV7-9 and TRBJ1-5; 11 bases fit TRBD1. J was trimmed by 4 bases and V by 5 bases; bases with no gene match: 7. Germline CDR1 is SEHNR and CDR2 is FQNEAQ (reference sequence). There are 16 residues in the CDR3. CDR3 sequence reads: CASSGGQGGFNQPQHF. CDR3 nucleotide sequence: TGTGCCAGCAGCGGGGGACAGGGGGGATTTAATCAGCCCCAGCATTTT.

In this sample, this clone turned up a few times. CDR3 DNA sequence: TGTGCCAGCAGTGAAGGGATAGCGGTAAATGAGCAGTTCTTC. It is translated as CASSEGIAVNEQFF. This sequence joins TRBV2 and TRBJ2-1, with a possible D match to TRBD2 (6 bases). The germline V gene encodes CDR1 SNHLY and CDR2 FYNNEI. There are 14 residues in the CDR3. V gave up 1 base and J gave up 7 bases, with 11 bases separating them.

The chain uses TRBV19 and TRBJ1-5; 7 bases align to TRBD1. Trimming at V came to 3 bases and at J to 1 base, leaving 6 bases not matched to a gene. The CDR3 contains 16 residues. Looked up from germline, CDR1 is LNHDA and CDR2 is SQIVND (reference sequence). For the CDR3, the DNA is TGTGCCAGTAGTATGGGAGGGGGCGGAAGCAATCAGCCCCAGCATTTT. Its translation: CASSMGGGGSNQPQHF.

This chain connects TRBV27 to TRBJ2-3, with D unclear. Germline loops: CDR1 MNHEY, CDR2 SMNVEV (reference sequence). V lost 6 bases and J lost 1, with 11 bases in between. This CDR3 contains 14 residues. The CDR3 nucleotides read TGTGCCAGCAGCCCAGACCGGGGCACAGATACGCAGTATTTT. Its protein product is CASSPDRGTDTQYF.

The chain combines TRBV16 with TRBJ1-1, with no clear D. Germline V CDR1 and CDR2: KGHSY, FQNENV. V was clipped by 3 bases and J by 3 bases, with 8 bases between them. This CDR3 contains 13 residues. The CDR3 reads CASSQEGYTEAFF. CDR3 nucleotides: TGTGCCAGCAGCCAGGAGGGATACACTGAAGCTTTCTTT.

The chain links TRBV30 to TRBJ1-5, with D tentatively TRBD1 (5 bases). V was pared by 2 bases and J by 11 bases, with 13 bases between. Germline V gene data show CDR1 as GTSNPN and CDR2 as SVGIG (reference sequence). This CDR3 is 12 amino acids long. The chain's CDR3 is CAWSLGAAAQHF. As DNA, the CDR3 is TGTGCCTGGAGTCTCGGGGCGGCGGCCCAGCATTTT.

Details on this clone: One junction end disagrees with the germline gene, perhaps due to a read error. The CDR3, as DNA: TGTGCCAGCTGTTATTTGCGGGGGGCCGGGACCGGGGAGCTGTTTTTT. This sequence encodes CASCYLRGAGTGELFF. The chain is built from TRBV6-5 and TRBJ2-2; 8 bases agree with TRBD2. CDR1 and CDR2 from the germline V gene are MNHEY and SVGAGI. CDR3 length equals 16 residues.

The J gene is TRBJ2-5, the V gene TRBV11-1; D could derive from TRBD1 or TRBD2 (5 bases each). Germline V gene lookup returns CDR1 SGHAT and CDR2 FQDESV (reference sequence). The germline V and J ends were trimmed by 5 bases and 7 bases, with 8 bases remaining between them. The CDR3 covers 11 residues. Written as DNA, the CDR3 is TGTGCCAGCAGCCGTGGGGGGACCCAGTACTTC. Its protein is CASSRGGTQYF.

This clone came up a few times. At one end, the junction sequence differs from germline, possibly due to a read error. The rearrangement joins TRBV2 to TRBJ2-2; the match to TRBD2 covers 8 bases. This CDR3 contains 22 residues. The germline CDR1 and CDR2 sequences are SNHLY and FYNNEI. In DNA form, the CDR3 reads TGTGCCAGCAGTGGACGCGCTTACAGGGTTCGCGGGGGGAAGGGGAACCCCGGGGAGCTGTTTTTT. Translating gives CASSGRAYRVRGGKGNPGELFF. Complete variable domain (other parts from reference TRBV2 and TRBJ2-2): EPEVTQTPSHQVTQMGQEVILRCVPISNHLYFYWYRQILGQKVEFLVSFYNNEISEKSEIFDDQFSVERPDGSNFTLKIRSTKLEDSAMYFCASSGRAYRVRGGKGNPGELFFGEGSRLTVL.

The chain couples TRBV27 to TRBJ2-7; D is ambiguous. Germline CDR1 is MNHEY and CDR2 is SMNVEV (reference sequence). The CDR3 covers 17 residues. The V end lost 2 bases, the J end lost 5 bases, and 22 bases lay between the germline ends. CDR3 protein: CASSLTLTHGVSNEQYF. The CDR3 nucleotides are TGTGCCAGCAGTTTAACCCTGACCCATGGGGTGTCGAACGAGCAGTACTTC.

The chain is built from TRBV7-3 and TRBJ2-7; perhaps TRBD1 as D (5 bases). There are 14 residues in the CDR3. Germline loops: CDR1 SGHTA, CDR2 FQGTGA. V was clipped by 5 bases and J by 0 bases, with 11 bases between them. CDR3 nucleotides: TGTGCCAGCAGCCCACCTCAGGGCTCCTACGAGCAGTACTTC. Protein: CASSPPQGSYEQYF.

The CDR3 is CASSTGGGNQPQHF. CDR3 sequence (DNA): TGTGCCAGTAGTACTGGGGGCGGCAATCAGCCCCAGCATTTT. The chain has TRBV19 and TRBJ1-5; maybe TRBD1 (6 bases). CDR1 is LNHDA, CDR2 SQIVND, per germline (reference sequence). The V and J ends lost 4 bases and 2 bases respectively, with 9 bases between them. CDR3 length equals 14 residues.

The chain is built from TRBV19 and TRBJ2-5; TRBD1 matches at 8 bases. CDR1 and CDR2 (germline): LNHDA, SQIVND (reference sequence). V trimming: 7 bases; J trimming: 2 bases; junction bases outside the gene matches: 9. CDR3 length: 15 residues. The CDR3 DNA reads as TGTGCCAGTAAAAGATCCGGGACAGGTCAAGAGACCCAGTACTTC. Its translation: CASKRSGTGQETQYF. The entire variable domain, with the rest obtained from reference TRBV19 and TRBJ2-5, is as follows: DGGITQSPKYLFRKEGQNVTLSCEQNLNHDAMYWYRQDPGQGLRLIYYSQIVNDFQKGDIAEGYSVSREKKESFPLTVTSAQKNPTAFYLCASKRSGTGQETQYFGPGTRLLVL.

The chain combines TRBV6-6 with TRBJ2-1; weak D call: TRBD2 (6 bases). Trimming pared 2 bases from V and 5 bases from J, leaving 10 bases between. The CDR3 extends over 14 amino acids. Germline CDR1 reads MNHNY; CDR2 reads SVGAGI (reference sequence). Here the CDR3 reads CASSYGGGNNEQFF. DNA of the CDR3: TGTGCCAGCAGTTACGGTGGGGGGAACAATGAGCAGTTCTTC.

This sequence joins TRBV10-3 and TRBJ2-5, with 8 bases lining up with TRBD1. After removal of 11 bases from V and 4 bases from J, the junction contained 9 bases not matched to a gene. In germline, CDR1 is ENHRY, CDR2 SYGVKD. CDR3 length equals 13 residues. DNA of the CDR3: TGTGCCGTGGATGACAGGGGTGGAGAGACCCAGTACTTC. As protein: CAVDDRGGETQYF.

In DNA form, the CDR3 reads TGTGCCACCAGCAGGGCAGGCTTGCAGGACAATGAGCAGTTCTTC. Encoded protein: CATSRAGLQDNEQFF. This chain connects TRBV15 to TRBJ2-1; D gene ambiguous. Trimming removed 3 bases at V and 5 bases at J, with 14 bases between. Germline V gene data show CDR1 as LNHNV and CDR2 as YYDKDF (reference sequence). This CDR3 contains 15 residues.

The V gene is TRBV4-2, the J gene TRBJ2-1; 15 bases match TRBD2. V shed 4 bases and J 4 bases; nucleotides not matched to a gene: 5. Germline V gene lookup returns CDR1 LGHNA and CDR2 YNFKEQ. The CDR3 covers 17 residues. CDR3 bases: TGTGCCAGCAGCCTAGGGACTAGCGGGAGGCGGTACAATGAGCAGTTCTTC. It yields the protein CASSLGTSGRRYNEQFF.

DNA for the CDR3: TGCGCCAGCAGTCAATCAGAGGGGGCGCTGGCCGAGCAGTACTTC. As protein: CASSQSEGALAEQYF. The chain is built from TRBV23-1 and TRBJ2-7; 7 nucleotides agree with TRBD1. TRBV23-1 is given ORF status, its function remaining uncertain. Trimming took 0 bases from V and 6 from J; bases not matched to a gene: 8. This CDR3 is 15 amino acids long.

With regard to this clone: Compared with germline, one end of the junction differs, possibly owing to a read error. Other DNA sequences from this sample encode an identical CDR3 as well. The J gene is TRBJ1-5, the V gene TRBV27; the D gene is possibly TRBD1 (6 bases). The CDR3 loop spans 15 amino acids. CDR1 is MNHEY and CDR2 is SMNVEV in the germline V gene (reference sequence). The CDR3 coding sequence is TGTGCCAGTAGTTCACAGGGTAGGGATAATCAGCCCCAGCATTTT. It yields the protein CASSSQGRDNQPQHF.

The genes are TRBV27 and TRBJ2-5; 9 bases are a match to TRBD1. The J segment lost 3 bases and the V segment lost 0 bases, leaving 20 bases of the junction unmatched. Germline CDR1 reads MNHEY; CDR2 reads SMNVEV (reference sequence). The CDR3 sequence is 21 residues long. The DNA for the CDR3 is TGTGCCAGCAGTTTATCGATCTCATGGACAGGGGAAGTTCCGAATGAAGAGACCCAGTACTTC. Its translation is CASSLSISWTGEVPNEETQYF.

V usage is TRBV21-1 and J usage is TRBJ2-7; no DNA check was done on the table's D call, TRBD2. TRBV21-1 is a pseudogene. The CDR3 runs 14 residues. CDR3 amino acids: CASSNYSGRYLRYF. CDR3 nucleotides: TGTGCCAGCAGCAATTATAGCGGCAGGTATCTTCGGTACTTC.

The V gene is TRBV7-9, the J gene TRBJ1-3; D is unclear. The CDR3 spans 12 residues. Trimming shortened V by 3 bases and J by 7 bases, and 7 bases separated the two germline ends. From germline, CDR1 is SEHNR and CDR2 FQNEAQ (reference sequence). The chain's CDR3 is CASSFLVNTIYF. The CDR3 DNA reads TGTGCCAGCAGCTTCCTAGTCAACACCATATATTTT. The whole variable domain, remainder taken from reference TRBV7-9 and TRBJ1-3, is DTGVSQNPRHKITKRGQNVTFRCDPISEHNRLYWYRQTLGQGPEFLTYFQNEAQLEKSRLLSDRFSAERPKGSFSTLEIQRTEQGDSAMYLCASSFLVNTIYFGEGSWLTVV.

DNA of the CDR3: TGTGCCAGCTCACCGTCTGATCATCGGGAGACCCAGTACTTC. This sequence encodes CASSPSDHRETQYF. The chain combines TRBV18 with TRBJ2-5; D is undetermined. The CDR3 totals 14 residues. V dropped 3 bases and J dropped 5 bases, with 13 bases sitting between them. Germline V lookup: CDR1 KGHSH, CDR2 LQKENI.